The sequence of this T cell receptor (beta chain) was determined in a study of cytomegalovirus exposure and HLA in healthy donors. Healthy bone marrow donors supplied every sample. Turning to this clone: Its antigen remains unidentified.

Germline lookup yields CDR1 SQVTM and CDR2 ANQGSEA. This CDR3 region has 18 residues. Trimming removed 4 bases from V and 4 bases from J, with 26 bases in between. Notes on the study in general: Prior analysis indicated that the majority of TCR beta V segments exhibited productivity approximately 87% or approximately 30% of the time. Among the most significant clusters, several appeared linked to common viral pathogens in a later analysis.

PCR was performed using 60 Vbeta and 13 Jbeta primers. Method: immunoSEQ multiplex PCR; TCRdb's copy keeps in-frame clones and lacks some. This table has around 130,000 clones, just over 75% appearing once. This TCR derives from a woman in her fifties or sixties in good health and CMV-seronegative. The chain is built from TRBV29-1 and TRBJ2-1; a weak D match, TRBD2 (7 bases). The specimen sequenced was PBMCs. This chain's CDR3 is CSVGSGGGARSGYNEQFF. The DNA of the CDR3 is TGCAGCGTTGGTTCCGGCGGGGGCGCACGTTCCGGATACAATGAGCAGTTCTTC.